One sample yielded the 29 T cell receptor beta chains listed below, sequenced in a study of PD-1 blockade in classical Hodgkin lymphoma. Only in-frame clones appear in the TCRdb table, and some are missing; sequencing was by immunoSEQ multiplex PCR. The sample consists of just under 30,000 clones, about 85% of them appearing once. There was relapse after autologous stem cell transplantation in every patient, and there was variation in brentuximab vedotin exposure. The CD4+ T cells used were purified from thawed PBMCs through magnetic negative selection. The sample in question was CD4+ T cells from blood, obtained at baseline. These receptors came from a human donor with classical Hodgkin lymphoma.

The chain carries TRBV4-2 and TRBJ1-2; D is perhaps TRBD1 (5 bases). The CDR3 is 16 residues long. V lost 0 bases and J lost 3, with 14 bases in between. CDR1 and CDR2 from the germline V gene are LGHNA and YNFKEQ. CDR3 DNA: TGTGCCAGCAGCCAAGATCCGGCAGGGAGTTACTATGGCTACACCTTC. Translation gives CASSQDPAGSYYGYTF.

The genes are TRBV11-2 and TRBJ2-5; 11 bases agree with TRBD2. This CDR3 is 15 amino acids long. V dropped 3 bases and J dropped 2; count of bases not matched to a gene: 2. From germline, CDR1 is SGHAT and CDR2 FQNNGV. The CDR3 loop reads CASSLSSGRQETQYF. CDR3 nucleotide sequence: TGTGCCAGCAGCTTGTCTAGCGGGAGGCAAGAGACCCAGTACTTC.

This clone was counted a single time. The gene calls are TRBV4-3 and TRBJ2-6; no definite D call. This CDR3 comprises 17 residues. The V and J ends lost 1 base and 0 bases respectively, with 10 bases between them. Per the germline V gene, CDR1 is LGHNA and CDR2 is YSLEER. DNA for the CDR3: TGCGCCAGCAGCCAAGCTCGTGTGTCCTCTGGGGCCAACGTCCTGACTTTC. This gives the protein CASSQARVSSGANVLTF.

J is TRBJ1-2 and V is TRBV5-6; unclear D gene. Between the trimmed V and J ends, which lost 0 bases and 1 base, there was a span of 7 bases. CDR1 is SGHDT, CDR2 YYEEEE, per germline. This CDR3 is built from 14 residues. For the CDR3, the DNA is TGTGCCAGCAGCTTGGCATCGGTTAACTATGGCTACACCTTC. Translated: CASSLASVNYGYTF.

For the CDR3, the DNA is TGTGCCAGCAGCTTAGGACTAGCGGGAGGGGGGGAGACCCAGTACTTC. It is translated as CASSLGLAGGGETQYF. This sequence joins TRBV7-2 and TRBJ2-5, with TRBD2 matching 14 bases. The CDR3 is 16 amino acids. V was pared by 1 base and J by 5 bases, with 3 bases of the junction left unmatched. Germline CDR1 is SGHTA and CDR2 is FQGNSA.

The CDR3 protein is CASSQRGGLNSGNTIYF. The CDR3 coding sequence is TGCGCCAGCAGCCAACGAGGGGGACTGAACTCTGGAAACACCATATATTTT. This chain joins TRBV4-1 and TRBJ1-3; D is possibly TRBD1 (6 bases). Germline CDR1 MGHRA, CDR2 YSYEKL. This CDR3 region has 17 residues. The V and J ends lost 2 bases and 0 bases respectively, with 14 bases between them.

J is TRBJ2-2 and V is TRBV7-2, with 10 positions matching TRBD2. There are 15 residues in the CDR3. Germline V lookup: CDR1 SGHTA, CDR2 FQGNSA. With 5 bases clipped from V and 13 bases from J, the junction kept 13 bases outside the gene matches. CDR3 sequence reads: CASSPTSGVGGWLFF. The CDR3 DNA is TGTGCCAGCAGCCCAACTAGCGGGGTTGGCGGCTGGCTGTTTTTT.

The chain has TRBV12-5 and TRBJ2-5; 7 bases map to TRBD1. Trimming took 6 bases from V and 3 from J; bases not matched to a gene: 4. The CDR3 totals 13 residues. The germline gives CDR1 LGHNT, CDR2 FRNRAP. The CDR3 here is CASGPGTEETQYF. CDR3 in DNA: TGTGCTAGTGGCCCCGGGACAGAAGAGACCCAGTACTTC.

The chain uses TRBV7-2 and TRBJ1-5; D gene ambiguous. Trimming removed 5 bases from V and 1 base from J, with 12 bases in between. This CDR3 is built from 15 residues. CDR1 SGHTA and CDR2 FQGNSA come from the germline V gene. The CDR3 spells CASSIEGRSNQPQHF. Written as DNA, the CDR3 is TGTGCCAGCAGCATAGAAGGACGAAGCAATCAGCCCCAGCATTTT.

The genes are TRBV14 and TRBJ1-1; TRBD1 might be the D (6 bases). The V and J ends lost 4 bases and 6 bases respectively, with 15 bases between them. The CDR3 sequence is 14 residues long. CDR1 is SGHDN and CDR2 is FVKESK in the germline V gene. This CDR3 is CASSPELRTAEAFF. In DNA form, the CDR3 reads TGTGCCAGCAGCCCGGAGTTGAGGACAGCTGAAGCTTTCTTT.

The chain carries TRBV19 and TRBJ1-5, with 9 bases matching TRBD1. This CDR3 has 13 amino acids. J gave up 6 bases and V 8 bases, and 5 bases lay outside the gene matches. Germline CDR1 is LNHDA and CDR2 is SQIVND (reference sequence). Here the CDR3 DNA reads TGTGCCAGTCAGGACAGGGGAAGTCAGCCCCAGCATTTT. Protein sequence: CASQDRGSQPQHF. Variable domain in full (rest from reference TRBV19 and TRBJ1-5): DGGITQSPKYLFRKEGQNVTLSCEQNLNHDAMYWYRQDPGQGLRLIYYSQIVNDFQKGDIAEGYSVSREKKESFPLTVTSAQKNPTAFYLCASQDRGSQPQHFGDGTRLSIL.

This chain connects TRBV5-1 to TRBJ2-5; D is unclear. This CDR3 has 13 amino acids. The V gene lost 7 bases and the J gene lost 1 base, with 11 bases spanning the gap. Germline V gene data show CDR1 as SGHRS and CDR2 as YFSETQ. The CDR3, as DNA: TGCGCCAGCGGATTGTGGGGCCAAGAGACCCAGTACTTC. Its protein is CASGLWGQETQYF.

The chain couples TRBV6-1 to TRBJ1-2; D not resolved. CDR3 size: 15 residues. V was pared by 7 bases and J by 2 bases, with 17 bases between. CDR1 is MNHNS and CDR2 is SASEGT in the germline V gene. The CDR3 loop is CASIEDPRRNYGYTF. The CDR3 DNA is TGTGCCAGCATAGAGGATCCGAGACGGAACTATGGCTACACCTTC.

This clone was seen only a few times. CDR3 region: CASSSGTLNIEAFF. CDR3 sequence (DNA): TGCGCCAGCAGCTCAGGGACTTTAAATATTGAAGCTTTCTTT. V usage is TRBV5-1 and J usage is TRBJ1-1, with a weak D call TRBD1 (5 bases). V lost 3 bases and J lost 7, with 16 bases in between. CDR3 length: 14 amino acids. Germline loops: CDR1 SGHRS, CDR2 YFSETQ.

This clone was observed a handful of times. This chain links TRBV4-2 with TRBJ1-5; D is undetermined. Germline-derived CDR1 and CDR2 are LGHNA and YNFKEQ. V gave up 0 bases and J gave up 5 bases, with 5 bases separating them. The CDR3 has 13 residues. CDR3 nucleotide sequence: TGTGCCAGCAGCCAAGATTTGGATCAGCCCCAGCATTTT. Residues: CASSQDLDQPQHF.

V usage is TRBV7-2 and J usage is TRBJ2-5; D perhaps matches TRBD1 (6 bases). This CDR3 has 13 residues. V shed 3 bases and J shed 2 bases, with 7 bases lying between them. Germline V gene lookup returns CDR1 SGHTA and CDR2 FQGNSA. This CDR3 is CASSFGQQETQYF. As DNA, the CDR3 is TGTGCCAGCAGCTTTGGACAGCAAGAGACCCAGTACTTC.

V is TRBV5-4 and J is TRBJ2-2, with a weak D call TRBD2 (6 bases). Germline lookup yields CDR1 SGHNT and CDR2 YYREEE (reference sequence). V lost 3 bases and J 0 bases, leaving 18 bases between the germline ends. The CDR3 runs to 18 residues. CDR3 protein: CASSSKPAGSANTGELFF. In nucleotides, the CDR3 is TGTGCCAGCAGCTCAAAGCCCGCGGGATCCGCGAACACCGGGGAGCTGTTTTTT.

V and J are TRBV11-3 and TRBJ2-1, with 10 bases matching TRBD2. The junction had 11 bases not matched to a gene; V was cut back by 6 bases and J by 9 bases. The CDR3 is 15 residues long. CDR1 and CDR2 (germline): SGHNT, YENEEA. The CDR3 DNA reads as TGTGCCAGCAGTCAGCTAGCGGGAGCGGTCAGTGAGCAGTTCTTC. This gives the protein CASSQLAGAVSEQFF.

The genes are TRBV9 and TRBJ2-3; 12 positions match TRBD1. Germline lookup yields CDR1 SGDLS and CDR2 YYNGEE. The CDR3 sequence is 16 residues long. J gave up 3 bases and V 4 bases, and 6 bases lay outside the gene matches. DNA for the CDR3: TGTGCCAGCAGCATCGGGGGACAGGGGGCTACAGATACGCAGTATTTT. Translating it yields CASSIGGQGATDTQYF.

The chain has TRBV4-1 and TRBJ2-7; possibly TRBD2 for D (5 bases). Germline values: CDR1 MGHRA, CDR2 YSYEKL. V gave up 4 bases and J gave up 2 bases, with 18 bases separating them. This CDR3 contains 16 residues. The chain's CDR3 is CASSPSIIGKTYEQYF. The CDR3 nucleotides are TGCGCCAGCAGCCCCTCGATCATCGGGAAAACCTACGAGCAGTACTTC.

The V call is TRBV6-5, the J call TRBJ2-7; D perhaps matches TRBD2 (6 bases). The CDR3 contains 13 residues. V shed 1 base and J shed 5 bases, with 9 bases lying between them. Germline V CDR1 and CDR2: MNHEY, SVGAGI. The CDR3 nucleotides read TGTGCCAGCAGTTACTGGCGGGGTAACGAGCAGTACTTC. It yields the protein CASSYWRGNEQYF.

This clone occurred once. The chain recombines TRBV11-2 with TRBJ2-5; weak D call: TRBD2 (5 bases). This CDR3 is built from 15 residues. Trimming pared 1 base from V and 1 base from J, leaving 10 bases between. CDR1 is SGHAT and CDR2 is FQNNGV in the germline V gene. The CDR3: CASSLATGLQETQYF. The CDR3 nucleotides read TGTGCCAGCAGCTTAGCGACCGGACTCCAAGAGACCCAGTACTTC. Combining the CDR3 with reference TRBV11-2 and TRBJ2-5 gives the whole variable domain EAGVAQSPRYKIIEKRQSVAFWCNPISGHATLYWYQQILGQGPKLLIQFQNNGVVDDSQLPKDRFSAERLKGVDSTLKIQPAKLEDSAVYLCASSLATGLQETQYFGPGTRLLVL.

The rearrangement uses TRBV28 and TRBJ2-7, with TRBD2 matching over 8 bases. Germline V gene sequence: CDR1 MDHEN, CDR2 SYDVKM. CDR3 length: 12 amino acids. Trimming cost V 4 bases and J 5 bases; bases outside gene matches: 1. CDR3 in amino acids: CASSSGGDEQYF. The CDR3 DNA reads as TGTGCCAGCAGTTCGGGGGGGGACGAGCAGTACTTC.

The CDR3 reads CASSSGRGTGELFF. The CDR3 DNA is TGTGCCAGCAGCAGCGGGAGAGGCACCGGGGAGCTGTTTTTT. The J gene is TRBJ2-2, the V gene TRBV7-2; 8 nucleotides align to TRBD2. Germline-derived CDR1 and CDR2 are SGHTA and FQGNSA. Trimming at V came to 5 bases and at J to 4 bases, leaving 3 bases not matched to a gene. CDR3 length equals 14 residues.

The chain recombines TRBV30 with TRBJ2-2; D is possibly TRBD2 (5 bases). Trimming removed 1 base from V and 6 bases from J, with 12 bases in between. The CDR3 spans 14 residues. Looked up from germline, CDR1 is GTSNPN and CDR2 is SVGIG (reference sequence). The CDR3 is CAWSATNPAGELFF. In DNA, the CDR3 is TGTGCCTGGAGTGCGACTAATCCGGCCGGGGAGCTGTTTTTT.

The V and J genes are TRBV10-1 and TRBJ2-1; D tentatively reads TRBD1 or TRBD2 (5 bases each). Deletions cut 6 bases from V and 5 bases from J, with 23 bases between. CDR1 is WNHNN, CDR2 SYGVQD, per germline (reference sequence). This CDR3 has 17 residues. The CDR3 DNA reads as TGCGCCAGCAGCATGTCTCCGGGACGCCCCAGAGACAATGAGCAGTTCTTC. Amino acid sequence: CASSMSPGRPRDNEQFF.

CDR3 amino acids: CASSLRGGFQSTQYF. The CDR3 DNA reads TGTGCCAGCAGTTTACGGGGGGGTTTTCAAAGTACGCAGTATTTT. This chain connects TRBV27 to TRBJ2-3; 8 positions agree with TRBD2. The V gene's germline CDR1 is MNHEY and CDR2 SMNVEV (reference sequence). Unmatched junction bases numbered 9, after V lost 2 bases and J lost 8 bases. This CDR3 has 15 residues.

This clone was recorded once. The rearrangement joins TRBV10-1 to TRBJ2-3; a weak D match, TRBD2 (6 bases). V lost 6 bases and J lost 6, with 16 bases in between. CDR1 and CDR2 from the germline V gene are WNHNN and SYGVQD (reference sequence). CDR3 size: 14 residues. The CDR3 spells CASSVGGSEDTQYF. As DNA, the CDR3 is TGCGCCAGCAGCGTCGGAGGGAGTGAGGATACGCAGTATTTT.

The V and J genes are TRBV27 and TRBJ2-7; 8 nucleotides agree with TRBD1. The CDR3 contains 14 residues. From germline, CDR1 is MNHEY and CDR2 SMNVEV (reference sequence). The V gene end was trimmed by 3 bases and the J gene end by 5 bases; junction bases not matched to a gene: 6. DNA for the CDR3: TGTGCCAGCAGTTTCACGGGACAGGTGAACGAGCAGTACTTC. It specifies CASSFTGQVNEQYF.